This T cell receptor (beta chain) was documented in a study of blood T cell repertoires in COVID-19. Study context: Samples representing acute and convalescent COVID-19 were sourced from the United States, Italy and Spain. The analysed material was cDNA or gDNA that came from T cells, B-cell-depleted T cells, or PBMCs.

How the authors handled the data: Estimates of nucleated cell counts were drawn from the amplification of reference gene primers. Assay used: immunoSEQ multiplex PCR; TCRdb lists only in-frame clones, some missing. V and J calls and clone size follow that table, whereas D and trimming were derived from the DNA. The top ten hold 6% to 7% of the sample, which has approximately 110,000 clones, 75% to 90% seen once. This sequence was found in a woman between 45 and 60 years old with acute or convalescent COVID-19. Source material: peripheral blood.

The DNA for the CDR3 is TGTGCCAGCAACGGGGGGGTAGATACGCAGTATTTT. This encodes CASNGGVDTQYF. The chain carries TRBV7-9 and TRBJ2-3, with 8 bases that match TRBD2. In germline, CDR1 is SEHNR, CDR2 FQNEAQ (reference sequence). V gave up 7 bases and J gave up 5 bases; unmatched junction bases: 2. The CDR3 consists of 12 residues. Supplemented by reference TRBV7-9 and TRBJ2-3, the full variable domain reads DTGVSQNPRHKITKRGQNVTFRCDPISEHNRLYWYRQTLGQGPEFLTYFQNEAQLEKSRLLSDRFSAERPKGSFSTLEIQRTEQGDSAMYLCASNGGVDTQYFGPGTRLTVL.